This is a list of T cell receptor beta chains from one sample in a study of human T cells and chemical hapten exposure. Each CDR3 protein gets one entry after TCRdb re-called the RACE reads with MiXCR. Among fewer than 95,000 distinct CDR3 sequences, roughly 10% were seen once, and the ten largest hold around 2.2%. This material consisted of whole blood, taken in connection with sensitization to the hapten diphenylcyclopropenone (DPC). These receptors originate from a man in his forties or fifties with alopecia areata. Some clones in this sample may be carry-over from other donors' samples. Both conserved end residues are part of each CDR3. D genes are given only for firm matches. For some rows the clone size is stated as once, few or many, or as a class when expanded; others skip it.

CASSQDWGSRANNEQFF,TGTGCCAGCAGCCAAGATTGGGGCTCAAGGGCCAACAATGAGCAGTTCTTC,TRBV3-1,NA,NA,TRBJ2-1
CSASKREFETQYF,TGCAGTGCTAGTAAGCGGGAGTTTGAGACCCAGTACTTC,TRBV20-1,TRBD2,NA,TRBJ2-5
CASSSWASGARNEQFF,TGTGCCAGCAGCTCTTGGGCTAGCGGAGCCCGGAATGAGCAGTTCTTC,TRBV11-3,TRBD2,few,TRBJ2-1
CSARDGGAGGNTEAFF,TGCAGTGCTAGAGATGGAGGGGCAGGGGGCAACACTGAAGCTTTCTTT,TRBV20-1,TRBD1,few,TRBJ1-1
CASSESGLTSGIAKNIQYF,TGTGCCAGCAGTGAATCCGGCCTGACTAGCGGGATAGCCAAAAACATTCAGTACTTC,TRBV6-1,TRBD2,few,TRBJ2-4
CSVTKQNTEAFF,TGCAGCGTTACGAAACAGAACACTGAAGCTTTCTTT,TRBV29-1,NA,many,TRBJ1-1
CASSSPRASGRADEQYF,TGTGCCAGCAGCTCTCCACGGGCGAGCGGGCGGGCCGACGAGCAGTACTTC,TRBV7-2,NA,NA,TRBJ2-7
CSAREDHQPQHF,TGCAGTGCTAGAGAGGATCATCAGCCCCAGCATTTT,TRBV20-1,NA,many,TRBJ1-5
CASSLGLGNSPLHF,TGTGCCAGCAGCTTAGGCCTTGGGAATTCACCCCTCCACTTT,TRBV13,NA,NA,TRBJ1-6
CANSGWQPQHF,TGTGCCAATTCGGGGTGGCAGCCCCAGCATTTT,TRBV21-1,NA,many,TRBJ1-5
CAISEGGANVLTF,TGTGCCATCAGTGAGGGCGGGGCCAACGTCCTGACTTTC,TRBV10-3,NA,NA,TRBJ2-6
CASSETVASSYNEQFF,TGTGCCAGCAGTGAAACCGTAGCGAGCTCCTACAATGAGCAGTTCTTC,TRBV2,NA,NA,TRBJ2-1
CASSPTSETYNEQFF,TGTGCCAGCAGCCCCACTAGCGAGACCTACAATGAGCAGTTCTTC,TRBV9,TRBD2,few,TRBJ2-1
CASSPEGGGQPQHF,TGCGCCAGCAGCCCTGAGGGGGGCGGTCAGCCCCAGCATTTT,TRBV5-1,NA,NA,TRBJ1-5
CATSRLVGGHNEQFF,TGTGCCACCAGCCGTCTCGTGGGGGGCCACAATGAGCAGTTCTTC,TRBV24-1,NA,few,TRBJ2-1
CSVKGRRGYTF,TGCAGCGTAAAGGGGAGGAGGGGCTACACCTTC,TRBV29-1,NA,few,TRBJ1-2
CASSSAPSGANVLTF,TGTGCCAGCAGCTCCGCCCCCTCTGGGGCCAACGTCCTGACTTTC,TRBV11-2,NA,NA,TRBJ2-6
CSVDGTHTEAFF,TGCAGCGTTGATGGGACCCACACTGAAGCTTTCTTT,TRBV29-1,NA,many,TRBJ1-1
CASSSTSNQPQHF,TGTGCCAGCAGTTCCACCAGCAATCAGCCCCAGCATTTT,TRBV28,NA,NA,TRBJ1-5
CASSPVLGGSNTEAFF,TGTGCCAGCTCACCAGTACTGGGGGGCTCCAACACTGAAGCTTTCTTT,TRBV18,NA,few,TRBJ1-1
CASSPLAGVTYNEQFF,TGTGCCAGCAGTCCTCTGGCGGGGGTCACCTACAATGAGCAGTTCTTC,TRBV6-2/TRBV6-3,TRBD2,NA,TRBJ2-1
CASSPGQGASGNTIYF,TGTGCCAGCAGTCCGGGACAGGGGGCTTCTGGAAACACCATATATTTT,TRBV12-3/TRBV12-4,TRBD1,few,TRBJ1-3
CASSFLPGQGPDTQYF,TGTGCCAGCAGTTTTCTCCCGGGACAGGGACCAGATACGCAGTATTTT,TRBV28,TRBD1,NA,TRBJ2-3
CASSYRPNSYEQYF,TGTGCCAGCAGTTATCGGCCCAACTCCTACGAGCAGTACTTC,TRBV12-3/TRBV12-4,NA,many,TRBJ2-7
CASSLTGTPNEKLFF,TGTGCCAGCAGCTTAACCGGGACACCAAATGAAAAACTGTTTTTT,TRBV7-2,NA,NA,TRBJ1-4
CASSGGQIYNSPLHF,TGTGCCAGCAGCGGGGGACAGATCTATAATTCACCCCTCCACTTT,TRBV13,TRBD1,many,TRBJ1-6
CASSEGRSTDTQYF,TGTGCCAGCAGTGAGGGGAGAAGCACAGATACGCAGTATTTT,TRBV2,NA,many,TRBJ2-3
CSASASGGRADEQYF,TGCAGTGCTAGCGCGTCGGGCGGGAGGGCCGACGAGCAGTACTTC,TRBV20-1,TRBD2,NA,TRBJ2-7
CASSSPGGKGTDTQYF,TGTGCCAGCAGTTCCCCCGGGGGGAAGGGCACAGATACGCAGTATTTT,TRBV28,TRBD2,NA,TRBJ2-3
CASSMLGLAGANTGELFF,TGTGCCAGTAGTATGCTCGGACTAGCGGGAGCTAACACCGGGGAGCTGTTTTTT,TRBV19,TRBD2,few,TRBJ2-2
CASRTTNTDTQYF,TGTGCCAGCAGGACTACCAACACAGATACGCAGTATTTT,TRBV2,NA,NA,TRBJ2-3
CASSYEGDKSTDTQYF,TGTGCCAGCAGTTATGAGGGCGACAAGAGCACAGATACGCAGTATTTT,TRBV6-2/TRBV6-3,NA,few,TRBJ2-3
CAWRQGSHQPQHF,TGTGCCTGGAGACAGGGATCCCATCAGCCCCAGCATTTT,TRBV30,NA,many,TRBJ1-5
CASSLLTSGTDTQYF,TGTGCCAGCAGTTTATTGACTAGCGGCACAGATACGCAGTATTTT,TRBV27,TRBD2,NA,TRBJ2-3
CASSSARTSGIETQYF,TGTGCCAGCAGCTCTGCGCGAACTAGCGGGATTGAGACCCAGTACTTC,TRBV5-5,TRBD2,few,TRBJ2-5
CASSTAGRHEQYF,TGTGCCAGCAGCACCGCCGGTCGCCACGAGCAGTACTTC,TRBV7-9,NA,NA,TRBJ2-7
CASSLRGTATNEKLFF,TGTGCCAGCAGTTTAAGGGGAACAGCAACTAATGAAAAACTGTTTTTT,TRBV27,NA,many,TRBJ1-4
CAWSQTGGEQYF,TGTGCCTGGAGCCAAACTGGGGGCGAGCAGTACTTC,TRBV30,NA,many,TRBJ2-7
CAISEWFGRNTEAFF,TGTGCCATCAGTGAGTGGTTTGGAAGGAACACTGAAGCTTTCTTT,TRBV10-3,NA,many,TRBJ1-1
CATSDSQGSMTGELFF,TGTGCCACCAGTGATAGCCAGGGAAGTATGACCGGGGAGCTGTTTTTT,TRBV24-1,NA,many,TRBJ2-2
CASSVASGQTYEQYF,TGTGCCAGCAGCGTAGCTTCAGGTCAGACCTACGAGCAGTACTTC,TRBV9,NA,NA,TRBJ2-7
CASSPYGQEGSGYTF,TGTGCCAGCTCACCATATGGACAGGAGGGGTCTGGCTACACCTTC,TRBV18,TRBD1,NA,TRBJ1-2
CAISESRDQSDTQYF,TGTGCCATCAGTGAGTCCCGGGATCAGTCAGATACGCAGTATTTT,TRBV10-3,NA,NA,TRBJ2-3
CASSEGSSGYQETQYF,TGTGCCAGCAGTGAAGGCTCTAGCGGATACCAAGAGACCCAGTACTTC,TRBV2,TRBD2,few,TRBJ2-5
CASSPLGYEQYF,TGTGCCAGCAGTCCCCTCGGGTACGAGCAGTACTTC,TRBV2,NA,few,TRBJ2-7
CASSSLADLAKNIQYF,TGTGCCAGCAGCTCGTTAGCGGATTTAGCCAAAAACATTCAGTACTTC,TRBV11-3,NA,NA,TRBJ2-4
CASSYFGQETQYF,TGTGCCAGCAGTTACTTCGGCCAAGAGACCCAGTACTTC,TRBV6-2/TRBV6-3,NA,NA,TRBJ2-5
CASSPGRWNAEAFF,TGTGCCAGCTCACCCGGACGGTGGAACGCTGAAGCTTTCTTT,TRBV18,NA,NA,TRBJ1-1